What follows describes a single T cell receptor beta chain. As yet, its antigen is unknown. The sample belongs to a study of OX40 agonist ivuxolimab in advanced cancers. Study overall: Prior therapy, whether anti-PD-1, anti-PD-L1 or anti-CTLA-4, was allowed, and about 39% had some. Study results and limitations: CD8+ T cells (on average) carried more expanded clones than CD4+ T cells. The study found among the lowest clonal expansion in partial responders at 0.1-3.0 mg/kg.

The ends lost 6 bases at V and 0 bases at J; junction bases unmatched: 5. Germline V gene lookup returns CDR1 SGHRS and CDR2 YFSETQ. This CDR3 comprises 16 residues. Repertoires were generated with immunoSEQ multiplex PCR, while TCRdb's copy carries only in-frame clones and drops some. Among approximately 65,000 clones listed, under 95% were seen once. This sequence joins TRBV5-1 and TRBJ2-7; TRBD2 aligns across 14 bases. This TCR was sampled from an adult with an advanced solid tumor such as melanoma, head and neck, liver or kidney cancer. The input for sequencing was CD4+ or CD8+ T cells sorted from blood, taken in a trial of the OX40 agonist ivuxolimab. CDR3 protein: CASTIGTSGSSYEQYF. Written as DNA, the CDR3 is TGCGCCAGCACTATAGGGACTAGCGGGAGCTCCTACGAGCAGTACTTC.